This T cell receptor beta chain was found in a study of neurological immune-mediated disorders. This clonotype was seen repeatedly, ten times or more. By 5'RACE with 10-nucleotide random UMIs, the cDNA was made. A single run covered 15-18 subjects with over 200 million TCR-beta sequences. MiXCR was run by TCRdb on the 5' RACE reads, yielding one entry per CDR3 protein. The sample includes approximately 82,000 distinct CDR3 sequences, around 2.6% seen only once; the top ten take roughly 1.2%. The sequenced sample consisted of PBMCs. The clonotype comes from a woman aged 25 to 39 with multiple sclerosis.

The CDR3 bases are TGTGCCAGCCGGAACACCGGGGAGCTGTTTTTT. The encoded protein is CASRNTGELFF. This sequence joins TRBV11-2 and TRBJ2-2; D ambiguous. The CDR3 consists of 11 residues. The ends were cut back, 8 bases at V and 1 base at J, with 2 bases in the middle. Germline CDR1 reads SGHAT; CDR2 reads FQNNGV.